These 2 T cell receptor beta chains were sequenced from one sample in a study of CD8+ T cells in alopecia areata. cDNA prepared by RNA extraction and subsequent reverse transcription served as the template for sequencing. Profiled with immunoSEQ multiplex PCR; TCRdb holds only in-frame clones, not every one. The sample has 110,000 to 150,000 clones; around 50% are singletons. The source was CD4+ T cells sorted from blood, collected at week 0. The receptors stem from a human donor with alopecia areata.

The chain has TRBV15 and TRBJ2-2; TRBD2 might be the D (6 bases). There are 17 residues in the CDR3. The V and J ends lost 7 bases and 0 bases respectively, with 18 bases between them. Germline values: CDR1 LNHNV, CDR2 YYDKDF (reference sequence). CDR3 amino acids: CATTPFGGPSNTGELFF. The CDR3, as DNA: TGTGCCACCACCCCTTTCGGGGGACCCTCGAACACCGGGGAGCTGTTTTTT.

In nucleotides, the CDR3 is TGCAGCGTGTCCTCTGGAAACACCATATATTTT. This gives the protein CSVSSGNTIYF. The chain employs TRBV29-1 and TRBJ1-3; no definite D call. The CDR3 spans 11 residues. Per the germline V gene, CDR1 is SQVTM and CDR2 is ANQGSEA. Trimming removed 6 bases from V and 0 bases from J, with 3 bases in between.